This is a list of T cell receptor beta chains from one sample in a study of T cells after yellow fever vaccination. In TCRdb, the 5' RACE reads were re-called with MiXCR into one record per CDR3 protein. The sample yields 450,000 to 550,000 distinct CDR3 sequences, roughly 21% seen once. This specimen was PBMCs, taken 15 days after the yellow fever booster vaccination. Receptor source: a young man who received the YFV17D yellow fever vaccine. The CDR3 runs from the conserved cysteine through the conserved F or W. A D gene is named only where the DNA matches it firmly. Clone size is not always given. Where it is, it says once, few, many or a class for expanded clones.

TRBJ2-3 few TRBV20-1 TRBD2 CSAPLGGTTDTQYF TGCAGTGCCCCACTGGGAGGGACCACAGATACGCAGTATTTT
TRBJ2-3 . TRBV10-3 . CAISGQRRSSTDTQYF TGTGCCATCAGCGGACAGCGACGCTCTAGCACAGATACGCAGTATTTT
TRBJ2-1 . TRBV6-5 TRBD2 CASSYSTTGGTNNEQFF TGTGCCAGCAGTTACTCGACGACGGGAGGGACAAACAATGAGCAGTTCTTC
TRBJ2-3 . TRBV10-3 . CAIRRLLSTDTQYF TGTGCCATCAGGCGACTACTTTCCACAGATACGCAGTATTTT
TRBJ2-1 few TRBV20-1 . CSAREITAGNEQFF TGCAGTGCTAGAGAAATCACAGCTGGCAATGAGCAGTTCTTC
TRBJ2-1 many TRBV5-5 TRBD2 CASSFPPSGDPYEQFF TGTGCCAGCAGCTTCCCCCCTAGCGGGGACCCCTATGAGCAGTTCTTC
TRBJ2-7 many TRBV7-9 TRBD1 CASSLGTGFISGDEQYF TGTGCCAGCAGCCTGGGGACAGGGTTCATCTCCGGGGACGAGCAGTACTTC
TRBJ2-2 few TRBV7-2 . CASRIGGSGTGELFF TGTGCCAGCAGAATAGGGGGGAGTGGGACCGGGGAGCTGTTTTTT
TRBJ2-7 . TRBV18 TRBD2 CASSPPSGSGEQYF TGTGCCAGCTCACCACCGAGCGGGAGTGGCGAGCAGTACTTC
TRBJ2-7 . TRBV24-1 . CATSDPYRFHEQYF TGTGCCACCAGTGACCCCTACAGGTTCCACGAGCAGTACTTC
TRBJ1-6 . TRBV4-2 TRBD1 CASSQGSQGARPLHF TGTGCCAGCAGCCAAGGGTCGCAGGGGGCGCGTCCCCTCCACTTT
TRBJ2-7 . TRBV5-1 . CASSTGPLELYF TGCGCCAGCAGCACGGGACCCCTTGAGCTGTACTTC
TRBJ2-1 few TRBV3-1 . CASSRLSGTSYNEQFF TGTGCCAGCAGCCGCCTCTCGGGGACCTCCTACAATGAGCAGTTCTTC